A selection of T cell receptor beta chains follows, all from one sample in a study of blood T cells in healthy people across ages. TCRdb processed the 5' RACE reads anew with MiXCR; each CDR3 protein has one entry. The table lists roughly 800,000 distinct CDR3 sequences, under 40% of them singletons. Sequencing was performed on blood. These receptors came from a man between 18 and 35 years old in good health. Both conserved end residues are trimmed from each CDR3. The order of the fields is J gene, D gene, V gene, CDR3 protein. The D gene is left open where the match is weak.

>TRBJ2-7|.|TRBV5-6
ASSLLLYSYEQY
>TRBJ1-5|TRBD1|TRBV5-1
ASSLGTGGLIDQPQH
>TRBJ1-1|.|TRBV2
ASSLTYSGRGNTEAF
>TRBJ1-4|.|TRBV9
ASSPRGDPNEKLF
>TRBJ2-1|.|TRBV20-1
SARDGGSYNEQF
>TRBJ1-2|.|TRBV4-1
ASSQEGAASYGYT
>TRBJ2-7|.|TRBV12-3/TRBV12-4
ASSRVGLEQY
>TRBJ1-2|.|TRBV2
ASSDIGANYGYT
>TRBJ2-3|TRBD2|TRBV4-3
ASSPKVSSGGEDTQY
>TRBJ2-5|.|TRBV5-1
ASSWMSGSETQY
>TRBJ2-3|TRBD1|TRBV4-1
ASSQTGLDTQY
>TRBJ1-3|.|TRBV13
ASSLAAGNTIY
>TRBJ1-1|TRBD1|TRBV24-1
ATRGNIQGDTEAF
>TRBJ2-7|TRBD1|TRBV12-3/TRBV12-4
ASSLEDREQY
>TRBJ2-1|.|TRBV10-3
AIGFGQIPYNEQF
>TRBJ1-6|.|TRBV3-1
ASSQPSRDLLH
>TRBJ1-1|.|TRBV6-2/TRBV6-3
ASSDGRGWTEAF
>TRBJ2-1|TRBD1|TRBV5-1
ASSLEGQGANEQF
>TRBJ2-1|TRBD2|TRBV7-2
ASSFTSGPYNEQF
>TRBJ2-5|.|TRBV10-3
AISDGSGQETQY
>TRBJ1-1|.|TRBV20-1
SAREGGAPVNTEAF
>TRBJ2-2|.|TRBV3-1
ASSQVANTGELF
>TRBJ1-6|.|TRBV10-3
AISETGVNDSPLH
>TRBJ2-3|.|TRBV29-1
SVELLRRGGGTDTQY
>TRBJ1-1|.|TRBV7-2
ASSTGPGNTEAF
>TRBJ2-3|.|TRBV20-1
SARGGQIFTDTQY
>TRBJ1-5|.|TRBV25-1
ASSEGRGFQPQH
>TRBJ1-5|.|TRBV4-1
ASSQVGQENQPQH
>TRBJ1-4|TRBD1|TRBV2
ASSPGQGYEKLF
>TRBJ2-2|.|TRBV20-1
SARGSESGELF